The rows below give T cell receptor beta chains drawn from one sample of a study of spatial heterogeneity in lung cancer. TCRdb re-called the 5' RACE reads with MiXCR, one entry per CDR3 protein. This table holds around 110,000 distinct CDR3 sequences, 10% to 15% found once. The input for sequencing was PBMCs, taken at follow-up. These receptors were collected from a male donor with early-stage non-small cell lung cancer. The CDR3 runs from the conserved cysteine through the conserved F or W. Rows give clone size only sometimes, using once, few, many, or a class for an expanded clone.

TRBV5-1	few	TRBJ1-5	CASSLGQDISPQHF
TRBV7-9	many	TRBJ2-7	CASSSALAEPYEQYF
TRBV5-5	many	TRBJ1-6	CASSFRDPPLHF
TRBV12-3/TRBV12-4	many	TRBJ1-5	CASSGPGTGHSNQPQHF
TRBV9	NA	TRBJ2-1	CASSVDREGYNEQFF
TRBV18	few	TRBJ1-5	CASSPPGQGANQPQHF
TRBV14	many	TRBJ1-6	CASSQGVNNSPLHF
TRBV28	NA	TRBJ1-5	CASSFGTGVNQPQHF
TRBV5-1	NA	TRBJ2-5	CASGWQGYQETQYF
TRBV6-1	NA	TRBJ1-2	CASSEVGTGGFGYTF
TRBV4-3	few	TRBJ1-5	CASSQLWDISQPQHF
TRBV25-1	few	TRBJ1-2	CASRSTGNYGYTF
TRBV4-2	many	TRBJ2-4	CASSLSPGKNIQYF
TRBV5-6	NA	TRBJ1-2	CASSSDISHGYTF
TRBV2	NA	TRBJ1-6	CASSGGQGYNSPLHF
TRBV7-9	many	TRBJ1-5	CASSRTGYQPQHF
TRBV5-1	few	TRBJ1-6	CASSSTGRDNSPLHF
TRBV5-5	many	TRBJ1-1	CASSGDGRNTEAFF
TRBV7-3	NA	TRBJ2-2	CASSQAGRGQVSTGELFF
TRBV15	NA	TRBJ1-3	CAITKDRGFGNTIYF
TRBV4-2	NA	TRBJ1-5	CASSQENGRVNQPQHF
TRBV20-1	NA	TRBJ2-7	CSANVPGQSYEQYF
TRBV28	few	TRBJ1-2	CASLSPGGGQSYTF
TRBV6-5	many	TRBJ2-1	CASSYGGNNEQFF
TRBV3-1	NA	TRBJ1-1	CASSQGAGNTEAFF
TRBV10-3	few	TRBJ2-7	CAIKGASPYEQYF
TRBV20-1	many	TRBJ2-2	CSARSLDRASGELFF
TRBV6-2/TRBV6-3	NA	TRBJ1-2	CASSGPGQLYNGYTF
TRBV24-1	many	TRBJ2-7	CATSDIDTLCEQYF
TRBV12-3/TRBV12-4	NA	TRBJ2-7	CASSLTRRDEQYF
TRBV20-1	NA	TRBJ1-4	CSARVPGKLFF
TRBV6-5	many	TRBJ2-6	CASSLGTGANVLTF
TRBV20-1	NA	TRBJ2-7	CSAPGLSSYEQYF
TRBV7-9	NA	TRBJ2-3	CASSLMDTQYF
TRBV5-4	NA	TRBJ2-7	CASSFLSGGTYEQYF
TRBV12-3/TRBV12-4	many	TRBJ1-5	CASSLDSSNQPQHF
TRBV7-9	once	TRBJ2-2	CASSFIGPLGTGELFF